The 14 T cell receptor beta chains presented below share a single source sample, sequenced in a study of human T cells and chemical hapten exposure. Noted time point: patch test 1, 2 weeks after DPC sensitization. Treatment described: therapeutic diphenylcyclopropenone sensitization with weekly scalp DPC. TCRdb ran MiXCR on the RACE reads and lists one entry per CDR3 protein. The repertoire holds approximately 400,000 distinct CDR3 sequences, more than 4.5% seen once, with 2% to 2.5% in the top ten. The source was whole blood, collected in connection with sensitization to the hapten diphenylcyclopropenone (DPC). Receptor source: a woman between 45 and 60 years old with alopecia areata. Some clones in this sample may be carry-over from other donors' samples.

The chain couples TRBV28 to TRBJ1-5; TRBD1 might be the D (5 bases). Deletions cut 5 bases from V and 5 bases from J, with 13 bases between. CDR1 and CDR2 from the germline V gene are MDHEN and SYDVKM. The CDR3 totals 14 residues. This chain's CDR3 is CASSHPGGDQPQHF. The CDR3 DNA reads TGTGCCAGCAGTCACCCTGGGGGGGATCAGCCCCAGCATTTT. Complete variable domain (other parts from reference TRBV28 and TRBJ1-5): DVKVTQSSRYLVKRTGEKVFLECVQDMDHENMFWYRQDPGLGLRLIYFSYDVKMKEKGDIPEGYSVSREKKERFSLILESASTNQTSMYLCASSHPGGDQPQHFGDGTRLSIL.

This clonotype was detected many times. This rearrangement joins TRBV7-9 to TRBJ1-5, with D possibly being TRBD1 (5 bases). This CDR3 comprises 13 residues. The germline V gene has CDR1 SEHNR and CDR2 FQNEAQ (reference sequence). Trimming took off 5 bases at V and 11 bases at J, with 16 bases between the two ends. CDR3 protein: CASSPIQGAAQHF. CDR3 nucleotides: TGTGCCAGCAGCCCCATTCAGGGTGCAGCCCAGCATTTT.

This clonotype was picked up a small number of times. The chain couples TRBV20-1 to TRBJ2-7, with 10 nucleotides matching TRBD1. J was trimmed by 4 bases and V by 5 bases; bases with no gene match: 5. Germline-derived CDR1 and CDR2 are DFQATT and SNEGSKA (reference sequence). The CDR3 totals 13 residues. This CDR3 is CSAPGQGVYEQYF. CDR3 coding DNA: TGCAGTGCTCCCGGACAGGGGGTTTACGAGCAGTACTTC.

Worth noting for this clonotype: Likely a read error: the CDR3 ends without its conserved phenylalanine or tryptophan. Because the CDR3's place on the DNA is in doubt, the DNA is left out and the CDR3 is given as listed by TCRdb. The chain joins TRBV6-5 to TRBJ2-5; the D call of TRBD2 is as the table states it, not checked on the DNA. The length of the CDR3 is 9 amino acids, counting both ends. The germline gives CDR1 MNHEY, CDR2 SVGAGI. CDR3 in amino acids: CASRVGRAE.

This clonotype was detected many times. The rearrangement links TRBV20-1 to TRBJ1-2, with D perhaps TRBD1 (5 bases). Germline loops: CDR1 DFQATT, CDR2 SNEGSKA (reference sequence). Trimming pared 5 bases from V and 2 bases from J, leaving 12 bases between. CDR3 size: 13 residues. CDR3 loop: CSARDGDNYGYTF. In DNA form, the CDR3 reads TGCAGTGCTCGGGACGGGGACAACTATGGCTACACCTTC.

This clonotype showed up just a few times. This CDR3 is CASRPFRASGGSSTDTQYF. CDR3 bases: TGTGCCAGCAGACCCTTCCGGGCTAGCGGGGGATCTAGCACAGATACGCAGTATTTT. The chain joins TRBV2 to TRBJ2-3, with 10 bases lining up with TRBD2. Trimming took 6 bases from V and 0 from J; bases not matched to a gene: 15. CDR3 length: 19 residues. Per germline, CDR1 SNHLY and CDR2 FYNNEI.

This clonotype was counted many times. The V call is TRBV20-1, the J call TRBJ1-6; D is perhaps TRBD1 (6 bases). The CDR3 totals 15 residues. Trimming stripped 6 bases from V and 7 bases from J, with 19 bases between. In germline, CDR1 is DFQATT, CDR2 SNEGSKA (reference sequence). This CDR3 reads CSAPARGQPNSPLHF. The DNA of the CDR3 is TGCAGTGCCCCTGCTAGAGGACAGCCCAATTCACCCCTCCACTTT.

The genes are TRBV12-3 or TRBV12-4 and TRBJ2-1, with 9 bases fitting TRBD2. The CDR3 runs 16 residues. J was trimmed by 8 bases and V by 5 bases; bases with no gene match: 13. This chain's CDR3 is CASSPLGGGALDEQFF. In DNA, the CDR3 is TGTGCCAGCAGTCCCCTCGGCGGGGGGGCCCTGGATGAGCAGTTCTTC.

A note on this clonotype: Possible read error: a much larger clone is one base away. CDR3 coding DNA: TGTGCCAGCAGACCTACAGCGGGGGGGCCCGGTACGCAGTATTTT. It yields the protein CASRPTAGGPGTQYF. The genes are TRBV6-1 and TRBJ2-3; TRBD2 aligns across 10 bases. The CDR3 runs 15 residues. Germline values: CDR1 MNHNS, CDR2 SASEGT. Losses at the gene ends were 6 bases for V and 8 bases for J; bases not matched to a gene: 11.

In its sample, this clonotype was seen a few times. The genes are TRBV29-1 and TRBJ2-3; TRBD2 aligns across 14 bases. The germline gives CDR1 SQVTM, CDR2 ANQGSEA. The CDR3 sequence is 15 residues long. The V gene end was trimmed by 3 bases and the J gene end by 6 bases; junction bases not matched to a gene: 5. The CDR3 here is CSVDGLAGGGDTQYF. In DNA form, the CDR3 reads TGCAGCGTTGACGGACTAGCGGGAGGAGGGGATACGCAGTATTTT.

In its sample, this clonotype was seen many times. The rearrangement uses TRBV6-2 or TRBV6-3 and TRBJ2-7; no firm D call. V gave up 8 bases and J gave up 0 bases, with 8 bases separating them. The CDR3 is 12 amino acids. Germline V lookup: CDR1 MNHEY, CDR2 SVGEGT. Here the CDR3 reads CASQDHSYEQYF. The CDR3 DNA reads as TGTGCCAGCCAAGACCACTCCTACGAGCAGTACTTC.

This clonotype was counted many times. The chain recombines TRBV7-9 with TRBJ2-7; TRBD2 matches 7 bases. The CDR3 sequence is 15 residues long. Germline trimming cut 5 bases from V and 2 bases from J; bases unmatched to any gene: 9. Germline CDR1 and CDR2: SEHNR and FQNEAQ (reference sequence). The CDR3 region is CASSPRLAETYEQYF. CDR3 DNA sequence: TGTGCCAGCAGCCCGCGGCTAGCGGAAACCTACGAGCAGTACTTC. The complete variable domain, with remaining parts taken from reference TRBV7-9 and TRBJ2-7, reads DTGVSQNPRHKITKRGQNVTFRCDPISEHNRLYWYRQTLGQGPEFLTYFQNEAQLEKSRLLSDRFSAERPKGSFSTLEIQRTEQGDSAMYLCASSPRLAETYEQYFGPGTRLTVT.

This clonotype was detected ten times or more. The rearrangement links TRBV10-2 to TRBJ1-2; TRBD1 matches 9 bases. The CDR3 consists of 13 residues. Germline assignment: CDR1 WSHSY and CDR2 SAAADI. Trimming removed 3 bases from V and 6 bases from J; junction bases left unmatched: 2. As DNA, the CDR3 is TGCGCCAGCAGTGACGGGACAGGGCATGGCTACACCTTC. Its translation: CASSDGTGHGYTF.

This clonotype came up many times. The J gene is TRBJ2-3, the V gene TRBV7-2, with 9 bases aligning to TRBD2. The germline V gene has CDR1 SGHTA and CDR2 FQGNSA. V lost 3 bases and J lost 6; bases outside the gene matches: 7. The CDR3 is 15 residues long. This CDR3 reads CASSLTSGRLDTQYF. The CDR3 DNA follows: TGTGCCAGCAGCTTGACTAGCGGCAGGTTGGATACGCAGTATTTT.